This T cell receptor (beta chain) was captured in a study of cytomegalovirus exposure and HLA in healthy donors. The CDR3 runs to 16 residues. Germline CDR1 and CDR2: SNHLY and FYNNEI. V lost 6 bases and J 0 bases, leaving 18 bases between the germline ends. PCR amplification relied on 60 Vbeta primers (plus 13 Jbeta primers). Some clones are missing from TCRdb's copy, which holds only in-frame ones; the method was immunoSEQ multiplex PCR. Among some 150,000 clones, over 70% were seen once, and the ten largest hold approximately 8.7%. Input material: PBMCs. This clonotype was sampled from a man aged 18 to 29 in good health and CMV-seropositive. V and J are TRBV2 and TRBJ2-7, with TRBD2 as a possible D gene (5 bases). Here the CDR3 reads CASSGGRSRGSYEQYF. CDR3 DNA sequence: TGTGCCAGCAGCGGTGGGAGATCCCGAGGCTCCTACGAGCAGTACTTC.